Shown below are 21 T cell receptor beta chains from a single sample sequenced in a study of graft-versus-host responses after intestinal transplantation listed by TCRdb under 2021. Libraries were made using the immunoSEQ multiplex PCR assay. As stored in TCRdb, this immuneACCESS dataset retains in-frame rearrangements with V and J assigned. A fraction of the clones does not appear; measured against another copy, unresolved V genes explain less than half of the discrepancy, and the remainder lacks a known reason. The sample table shows about 98,000 clones, and 86% are seen once. The ten largest clones take up about 1.5% of the sample. The sample consisted of PBMCs, taken 255 days after intestinal transplant. These receptors all come from a human patient who received an intestinal transplant, so some T cells may come from the graft donor.

The chain is built from TRBV5-6 and TRBJ2-7, with a possible D match to TRBD2 (6 bases). In germline, CDR1 is SGHDT, CDR2 YYEEEE. V was trimmed by 3 bases and J by 2 bases, leaving 18 bases between them. This CDR3 is built from 16 residues. The CDR3 sequence is CASSSLPWGEAYEQYF. The DNA for the CDR3 is TGTGCCAGCAGCTCCCTCCCGTGGGGGGAAGCCTACGAGCAGTACTTC.

V gene TRBV15 combines with J gene TRBJ2-2; tentatively, D is TRBD2 (6 bases). Germline V CDR1 and CDR2: LNHNV, YYDKDF (reference sequence). V was shortened by 5 bases and J by 5 bases, with 9 bases between the two germline ends. The CDR3 is made up of 13 amino acids. The CDR3 region is CATSSGETGELFF. The CDR3 nucleotides are TGTGCCACCAGCTCGGGGGAAACCGGGGAGCTGTTTTTT.

The chain links TRBV5-1 to TRBJ2-1; D might be TRBD1 or TRBD2, each matching 5 bases. The CDR3 has 14 amino acids. V lost 2 bases to trimming and J lost 8 bases, with 14 bases between them. Germline V lookup: CDR1 SGHRS, CDR2 YFSETQ. CDR3 nucleotides: TGCGCCAGCAGCTTTATATCGATGGGGGATGAGCAGTTCTTC. Its translation: CASSFISMGDEQFF.

The J gene is TRBJ2-7, the V gene TRBV6-5; TRBD2 is a possible D gene (5 bases). V was clipped by 7 bases and J by 2 bases, with 15 bases between them. Per the germline V gene, CDR1 is MNHEY and CDR2 is SVGAGI. This CDR3 is 14 amino acids long. Written as DNA, the CDR3 is TGTGCCAGCACGGGGTCGCAGGCCCCCTACGAGCAGTACTTC. Its protein product is CASTGSQAPYEQYF.

This clone was counted a single time. This chain links TRBV19 with TRBJ1-3; D is undetermined. CDR1 and CDR2 (germline): LNHDA, SQIVND (reference sequence). This CDR3 is built from 16 residues. V was pared by 5 bases and J by 0 bases, with 14 bases between. CDR3 sequence (DNA): TGTGCCAGTAGTCATAGGATGGGGAGCTCTGGAAACACCATATATTTT. Residues: CASSHRMGSSGNTIYF.

This clone was seen only once. In nucleotides, the CDR3 is TGCGCCAGCAGCCACCCCTTGACTGATTTGAACACCGGGGAGCTGTTTTTT. Translation: CASSHPLTDLNTGELFF. The rearrangement joins TRBV4-1 to TRBJ2-2; D is undetermined. The V end lost 3 bases, the J end lost 1 base, and 15 bases lay between the germline ends. The CDR3 is made up of 17 amino acids. CDR1 is MGHRA and CDR2 is YSYEKL in the germline V gene.

The V and J genes are TRBV5-1 and TRBJ1-2; D remains unclear. The CDR3 covers 13 residues. Germline V CDR1 and CDR2: SGHRS, YFSETQ. With 4 bases removed from V and 7 bases from J, the gap between germline ends came to 14 bases. CDR3 nucleotide sequence: TGCGCCAGCAGCCCGGACGTTACCGGTGGCTACACCTTC. Protein: CASSPDVTGGYTF. Full variable domain (remainder filled in from reference TRBV5-1 and TRBJ1-2): KAGVTQTPRYLIKTRGQQVTLSCSPISGHRSVSWYQQTPGQGLQFLFEYFSETQRNKGNFPGRFSGRQFSNSRSEMNVSTLELGDSALYLCASSPDVTGGYTFGSGTRLTVV.

The V call is TRBV5-1, the J call TRBJ1-2; D gene uncertain. Trimming left V 4 bases short and J 5 bases short, with 6 bases between. The germline CDR1 and CDR2 sequences are SGHRS and YFSETQ. The CDR3 sequence is 11 residues long. In nucleotides, the CDR3 is TGCGCCAGCAGCCGAGGGTATGGCTACACCTTC. Protein: CASSRGYGYTF.

This rearrangement joins TRBV10-1 to TRBJ2-3; 13 nucleotides line up with TRBD2. J gave up 4 bases and V 6 bases, and 4 bases lay outside the gene matches. CDR1 and CDR2 from the germline V gene are WNHNN and SYGVQD (reference sequence). This CDR3 has 15 residues. In DNA form, the CDR3 reads TGCGCCAGCAGCGGACTAGCGGGAGCTCCAGATACGCAGTATTTT. Translated: CASSGLAGAPDTQYF.

The CDR3 protein is CASRRETNIQYF. The CDR3 DNA follows: TGTGCCAGCAGACGGGAGACAAACATTCAGTACTTC. V is TRBV2 and J is TRBJ2-4, with D maybe TRBD2 (6 bases). This CDR3 spans 12 amino acids. V was trimmed by 6 bases and J by 6 bases, leaving 9 bases between them. The germline V gene encodes CDR1 SNHLY and CDR2 FYNNEI.

The V gene is TRBV6-6, the J gene TRBJ1-2, with 7 nucleotides matching TRBD1. The V and J ends lost 4 bases and 0 bases, in that order; junction bases with no gene match: 5. CDR3 size: 15 residues. The germline V gene has CDR1 MNHNY and CDR2 SVGAGI (reference sequence). The CDR3 region has the DNA TGTGCCAGCAGTTCCATGGGGACAGCTAACTATGGCTACACCTTC. Translating it yields CASSSMGTANYGYTF.

The chain has TRBV2 and TRBJ1-2; D is unclear. The CDR3 runs to 12 residues. Deletions cut 4 bases from V and 6 bases from J, with 9 bases between. Per germline, CDR1 SNHLY and CDR2 FYNNEI. CDR3 protein: CASSAGDHGYTF. The DNA for the CDR3 is TGTGCCAGCAGTGCGGGCGACCATGGCTACACCTTC.

The rearrangement links TRBV5-1 to TRBJ2-3, with D hard to call. Germline V lookup: CDR1 SGHRS, CDR2 YFSETQ. The CDR3 covers 14 residues. The V gene lost 2 bases and the J gene lost 3 bases, with 10 bases spanning the gap. As DNA, the CDR3 is TGCGCCAGCAGCTTCTTGTGGGGAACAGATACGCAGTATTTT. As protein: CASSFLWGTDTQYF. The variable domain in full, with the rest retrieved from reference TRBV5-1 and TRBJ2-3, is KAGVTQTPRYLIKTRGQQVTLSCSPISGHRSVSWYQQTPGQGLQFLFEYFSETQRNKGNFPGRFSGRQFSNSRSEMNVSTLELGDSALYLCASSFLWGTDTQYFGPGTRLTVL.

The chain couples TRBV28 to TRBJ1-2; possible D gene TRBD1, 6 bases. Germline CDR1 MDHEN, CDR2 SYDVKM. This CDR3 contains 14 residues. With 6 bases removed from V and 2 bases from J, the gap between germline ends came to 13 bases. CDR3 protein: CASRTAQGNYGYTF. CDR3 coding DNA: TGTGCCAGCAGGACGGCACAGGGAAACTATGGCTACACCTTC.

The chain uses TRBV28 and TRBJ1-4, with D perhaps matching TRBD1 (6 bases). V was trimmed by 6 bases and J by 8 bases, leaving 16 bases between them. Germline V lookup: CDR1 MDHEN, CDR2 SYDVKM. The CDR3 extends over 14 amino acids. The CDR3 region has the DNA TGTGCCAGCAGCCGCCAGGGGCGCCGGGAAAAACTGTTTTTT. Its protein is CASSRQGRREKLFF. The variable domain in full, with the rest retrieved from reference TRBV28 and TRBJ1-4, is DVKVTQSSRYLVKRTGEKVFLECVQDMDHENMFWYRQDPGLGLRLIYFSYDVKMKEKGDIPEGYSVSREKKERFSLILESASTNQTSMYLCASSRQGRREKLFFGSGTQLSVL.

The chain combines TRBV7-9 with TRBJ2-7; the match to TRBD1 covers 7 bases. J was trimmed by 3 bases and V by 5 bases; bases with no gene match: 10. CDR1 SEHNR and CDR2 FQNEAQ come from the germline V gene (reference sequence). This CDR3 comprises 15 residues. CDR3 bases: TGTGCCAGCAGCCCTAGGGACAGCGGATACTACGAGCAGTACTTC. Protein product: CASSPRDSGYYEQYF.

The V gene is TRBV2, the J gene TRBJ1-1; D ambiguous. CDR1 is SNHLY, CDR2 FYNNEI, per germline. Trimming removed 9 bases at V and 11 bases at J, with 13 bases between. This CDR3 has 10 amino acids. CDR3 in amino acids: CASNGVSAFF. For the CDR3, the DNA is TGTGCCAGTAATGGAGTGAGCGCTTTCTTT.

The chain recombines TRBV29-1 with TRBJ2-1; 9 positions agree with TRBD1. CDR1 is SQVTM and CDR2 is ANQGSEA in the germline V gene. Trimming removed 4 bases from V and 9 bases from J; junction bases left unmatched: 13. There are 15 residues in the CDR3. DNA for the CDR3: TGCAGCGTTGTAATAACAGGGGGCGATTACGGTGAGCAGTTCTTC. The encoded protein is CSVVITGGDYGEQFF.

The chain recombines TRBV6-4 with TRBJ1-2; 9 nucleotides agree with TRBD1. The CDR3 loop spans 14 amino acids. Trimming removed 5 bases from V and 0 bases from J; junction bases left unmatched: 1. Germline-derived CDR1 and CDR2 are MRHNA and SNTAGT. The CDR3: CASSWDRANYGYTF. DNA of the CDR3: TGTGCCAGCAGTTGGGACAGGGCTAACTATGGCTACACCTTC.

V gene TRBV29-1 combines with J gene TRBJ1-2, with D uncertain. V dropped 6 bases and J dropped 8 bases, with 10 bases sitting between them. The CDR3 runs 10 residues. Germline V lookup: CDR1 SQVTM, CDR2 ANQGSEA. The CDR3, as DNA: TGCAGCGTCGATACGACAGGCTACACCTTC. It yields the protein CSVDTTGYTF.

In this sample, this clone turned up once. This chain uses TRBV5-1 with TRBJ1-5; D perhaps matches TRBD1 (5 bases). Deletions cut 3 bases from V and 3 bases from J, with 7 bases between. CDR3 length equals 13 residues. In germline, CDR1 is SGHRS, CDR2 YFSETQ. The DNA for the CDR3 is TGCGCCAGCAGCTCTGGGACCAATCAGCCCCAGCATTTT. Encoded protein: CASSSGTNQPQHF.